This TCR beta chain was profiled in a study of T cells after yellow fever vaccination. Study summary: Researchers used SMART-Seq v4 Ultra Low Input to prepare fractions that had low cell numbers.

MiXCR, applied by TCRdb to the 5' RACE reads, yields one record per CDR3 protein. The repertoire includes about 500,000 distinct CDR3 sequences, roughly a sixth of them detected once, and around 15% sits in the top ten. V lost 2 bases, J lost 1 base, and 1 base stayed unmatched. The CDR3 runs to 15 residues. The germline V gene encodes CDR1 LGHNA and CDR2 YSLEER. This clonotype was observed a handful of times. The rearrangement links TRBV4-3 to TRBJ2-1; 8 bases are shared with TRBD1. This clonotype was sampled from a young man who received the YFV17D yellow fever vaccine. Sequences were derived from PBMCs, sampled 5 days after the first yellow fever vaccination. The CDR3 here is CASSQRTGSYNEQFF. The CDR3 region has the DNA TGCGCCAGCAGCCAAAGGACAGGGTCCTACAATGAGCAGTTCTTC.